Shown below are 12 T cell receptor beta chains from a single sample sequenced in a study of metastatic and nonmetastatic thyroid tumors. No treatment had been given to any patient before thyroid surgery. TCRdb reanalyzed the PCR reads via MiXCR. Found here are roughly 24,000 clones, around 20% of them singletons; the top ten hold roughly 13%. Sequencing was carried out using blood. The receptor source for this set is a male donor with papillary thyroid cancer or a benign thyroid nodule (not recorded which). Some clones in this sample may be carry-over from other donors' samples.

This clone appeared many times. The CDR3 loop reads CSVITGGQPQHF. The CDR3 nucleotides read TGCAGCGTTATAACGGGGGGGCAGCCCCAGCATTTT. The rearrangement uses TRBV29-1 and TRBJ1-5, with D possibly TRBD1 on 5 matching bases. V was clipped by 5 bases and J by 7 bases, with 12 bases between them. CDR1 is SQVTM, CDR2 ANQGSEA, per germline. This CDR3 spans 12 amino acids. Full variable domain (missing parts from reference TRBV29-1 and TRBJ1-5): SAVISQKPSRDICQRGTSLTIQCQVDSQVTMMFWYRQQPGQSLTLIATANQGSEATYESGFVIDKFPISRPNLTFSTLTVSNMSPEDSSIYLCSVITGGQPQHFGDGTRLSIL.

This clone has a count of ten or more. J is TRBJ1-4 and V is TRBV2, with D perhaps matching TRBD1 (5 bases). Germline-derived CDR1 and CDR2 are SNHLY and FYNNEI. The CDR3 spans 13 residues. V lost 6 bases, J lost 7 bases, and 12 bases lay in between. In DNA, the CDR3 is TGTGCCAGCAGCGGGGCAGATACTGAAAAACTGTTTTTT. This translates into CASSGADTEKLFF.

The chain joins TRBV6-1 to TRBJ2-2; unclear D gene. CDR1 and CDR2 (germline): MNHNS, SASEGT. The CDR3 totals 15 residues. The V gene lost 6 bases and the J gene lost 10 bases, with 21 bases spanning the gap. The CDR3: CASRRTQLWAAELFF. As DNA, the CDR3 is TGTGCCAGCAGGAGAACTCAGCTGTGGGCCGCGGAGCTGTTTTTT.

This clone is labeled as medium-sized. The J gene is TRBJ2-7, the V gene TRBV18; maybe TRBD1 (5 bases). Trimming shortened V by 3 bases and J by 2 bases, and 14 bases separated the two germline ends. This CDR3 spans 15 amino acids. Per the germline V gene, CDR1 is KGHSH and CDR2 is LQKENI. The CDR3 nucleotides read TGTGCCAGCTCACCCACAGGCAGGGTAGCCTACGAGCAGTACTTC. Amino acid sequence: CASSPTGRVAYEQYF. Based on the CDR3 plus reference TRBV18 and TRBJ2-7, the full variable domain is NAGVMQNPRHLVRRRGQEARLRCSPMKGHSHVYWYRQLPEEGLKFMVYLQKENIIDESGMPKERFSAEFPKEGPSILRIQQVVRGDSAAYFCASSPTGRVAYEQYFGPGTRLTVT.

There are a few counts of this clone. The chain has TRBV6-1 and TRBJ1-2, with D tentatively TRBD1 (5 bases). CDR1 and CDR2 (germline): MNHNS, SASEGT. The germline V and J ends were trimmed by 8 bases and 4 bases, with 14 bases remaining between them. The CDR3 is made up of 13 amino acids. In DNA form, the CDR3 reads TGTGCCAGCGGGTTACGTGGGGCCTATGGCTACACCTTC. Protein sequence: CASGLRGAYGYTF.

This clone was seen repeatedly, ten times or more. The chain uses TRBV2 and TRBJ2-7, with D possibly TRBD2 on 6 matching bases. The CDR3 covers 17 residues. V was pared by 1 base and J by 4 bases, with 20 bases between. The germline CDR1 and CDR2 sequences are SNHLY and FYNNEI. As DNA, the CDR3 is TGTGCCAGCAGTGAAGACCTTCTGGGGGAGGAGTTTTACGAGCAGTACTTC. This sequence encodes CASSEDLLGEEFYEQYF.

This clone rates as medium-sized (0.01 to 0.1%). The chain carries TRBV27 and TRBJ1-6; no clear D gene. The CDR3 is 16 residues long. The V gene lost 5 bases and the J gene lost 7 bases, with 18 bases spanning the gap. Germline CDR1 MNHEY, CDR2 SMNVEV (reference sequence). The CDR3 protein is CASSSGPTPRNSPLHF. The CDR3 region has the DNA TGTGCCAGCAGTAGTGGGCCGACCCCAAGGAATTCACCCCTCCACTTT.

This clone was counted ten times or more. The J gene is TRBJ2-1, the V gene TRBV5-6; D not certain. Germline V gene data show CDR1 as SGHDT and CDR2 as YYEEEE. V lost 1 base, J lost 11 bases, and 16 bases lay in between. The CDR3 sequence is 14 residues long. This chain's CDR3 is CASSLLNGPHQQFF. The CDR3 bases are TGTGCCAGCAGCTTGTTAAACGGGCCGCATCAGCAGTTCTTC.

Within the sample, this clone is medium-sized (0.01 to 0.1%). The chain recombines TRBV6-5 with TRBJ2-7; D gene unclear. Germline CDR1 MNHEY, CDR2 SVGAGI. This CDR3 has 13 amino acids. Trimming removed 1 base at V and 4 bases at J, with 8 bases between. The CDR3 DNA is TGTGCCAGCAGTTACTTGGCTAGTTACGAGCAGTACTTC. As protein: CASSYLASYEQYF.

This clone was recorded at least ten times. The chain has TRBV29-1 and TRBJ2-4; D might be TRBD1 (6 bases). This CDR3 is built from 14 residues. Per germline, CDR1 SQVTM and CDR2 ANQGSEA. Between the trimmed V and J ends, which lost 4 bases and 1 base, there was a span of 11 bases. CDR3 coding DNA: TGCAGCGTTGGACCCAGGGGTGCCAAAAACATTCAGTACTTC. This gives the protein CSVGPRGAKNIQYF.

J is TRBJ1-1 and V is TRBV30; D is unclear. The germline gives CDR1 GTSNPN, CDR2 SVGIG (reference sequence). CDR3 length: 13 amino acids. Deletions cut 3 bases from V and 7 bases from J, with 15 bases between. CDR3 loop: CAWSERGFSEAFF. The CDR3 DNA is TGTGCCTGGAGCGAACGGGGATTCAGTGAAGCTTTCTTT.

For this clone: Lacking the conserved final phenylalanine or tryptophan, this CDR3 likely reflects a read error. The gene calls are TRBV12-3 or TRBV12-4 and TRBJ2-7, with TRBD1 identical over 11 bases. Trimming cost V 7 bases and J 2 bases; bases outside gene matches: 4. The CDR3 sequence is 14 residues long. The CDR3, as DNA: TGTGCCAGCATCCCGGGACAGGGGGCCTACGAGCAGTACTCC. It encodes CASIPGQGAYEQYS.